These 4 T cell receptor beta chains were all obtained from the same sample, sequenced in a study of cytomegalovirus exposure and HLA in healthy donors. Both 60 Vbeta primers and 13 Jbeta primers went into the PCR. Repertoires were generated with immunoSEQ multiplex PCR, while TCRdb's copy carries only in-frame clones and drops some. The sample has over 150,000 clones, approximately 69% seen once; the top ten hold about 2%. The sample comprised PBMCs. These receptors were obtained from a man aged 25 to 45 in good health and CMV-seronegative.

The chain joins TRBV27 to TRBJ1-2; 9 positions agree with TRBD1. Unmatched junction bases numbered 13, after V lost 5 bases and J lost 0 bases. The V gene's germline CDR1 is MNHEY and CDR2 SMNVEV (reference sequence). The CDR3 has 18 amino acids. Written as DNA, the CDR3 is TGTGCCAGCAGTATCGGGACAGGGAGTTTAGGGGCTAACTATGGCTACACCTTC. Translated, it gives CASSIGTGSLGANYGYTF.

This chain links TRBV4-2 with TRBJ2-2, with D unresolved. V lost 0 bases and J lost 1, with 9 bases in between. Germline V gene lookup returns CDR1 LGHNA and CDR2 YNFKEQ. CDR3 length: 16 amino acids. This CDR3 is CASSQDGPGNTGELFF. The CDR3 DNA reads TGTGCCAGCAGCCAAGATGGGCCCGGGAACACCGGGGAGCTGTTTTTT.

The V call is TRBV6-5, the J call TRBJ1-2, with TRBD1 as a possible D gene (6 bases). The germline V gene encodes CDR1 MNHEY and CDR2 SVGAGI. V was pared by 3 bases and J by 8 bases, with 13 bases between. This CDR3 contains 13 residues. CDR3 in amino acids: CASSYQGLRGYTF. CDR3 nucleotides: TGTGCCAGCAGTTATCAGGGGCTGAGGGGCTACACCTTC.

The V and J genes are TRBV19 and TRBJ2-1; perhaps TRBD2 as D (5 bases). This CDR3 is built from 13 residues. Between the trimmed V and J ends, which lost 5 bases and 3 bases, there was a span of 8 bases. Germline-derived CDR1 and CDR2 are LNHDA and SQIVND (reference sequence). The CDR3 DNA reads as TGTGCCAGTAGTGTTCGGGACTACAATGAGCAGTTCTTC. It encodes CASSVRDYNEQFF.